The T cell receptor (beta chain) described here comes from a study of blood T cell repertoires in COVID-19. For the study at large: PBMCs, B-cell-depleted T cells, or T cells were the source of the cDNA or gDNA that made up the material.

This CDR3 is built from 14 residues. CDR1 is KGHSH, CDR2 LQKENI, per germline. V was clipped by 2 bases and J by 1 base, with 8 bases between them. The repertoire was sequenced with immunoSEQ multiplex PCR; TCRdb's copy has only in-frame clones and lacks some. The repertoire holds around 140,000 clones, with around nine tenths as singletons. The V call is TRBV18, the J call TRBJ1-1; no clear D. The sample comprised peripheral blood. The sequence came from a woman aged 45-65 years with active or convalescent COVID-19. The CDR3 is CASSPMKANTEAFF. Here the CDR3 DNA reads TGTGCCAGCTCACCAATGAAAGCGAACACTGAAGCTTTCTTT.